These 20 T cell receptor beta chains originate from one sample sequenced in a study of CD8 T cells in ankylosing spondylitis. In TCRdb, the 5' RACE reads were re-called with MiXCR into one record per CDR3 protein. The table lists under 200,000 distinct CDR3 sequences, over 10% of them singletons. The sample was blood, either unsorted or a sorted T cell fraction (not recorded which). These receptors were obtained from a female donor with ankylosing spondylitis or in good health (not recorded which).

CDR3 in amino acids: CACSARLEYNEQFF. CDR3 DNA: TGTGCCTGCTCCGCTCGGCTAGAATACAATGAGCAGTTCTTC. This sequence joins TRBV6-2 or TRBV6-3 and TRBJ2-1; D unclear. The CDR3 contains 14 residues. Trimming stripped 11 bases from V and 4 bases from J, with 18 bases between. CDR1 is MNHEY, CDR2 SVGEGT, per germline.

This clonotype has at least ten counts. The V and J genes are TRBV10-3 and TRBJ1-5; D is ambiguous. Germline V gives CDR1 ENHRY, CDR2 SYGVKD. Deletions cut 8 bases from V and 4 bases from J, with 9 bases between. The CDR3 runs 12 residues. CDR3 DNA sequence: TGTGCCATCGGACTGAAGAATCAGCCCCAGCATTTT. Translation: CAIGLKNQPQHF.

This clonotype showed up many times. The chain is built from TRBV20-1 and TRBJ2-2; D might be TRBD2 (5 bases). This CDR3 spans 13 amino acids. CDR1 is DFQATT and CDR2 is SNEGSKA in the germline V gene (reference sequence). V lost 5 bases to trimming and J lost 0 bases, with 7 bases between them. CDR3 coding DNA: TGCAGTGCTGGAGGATCGAACACCGGGGAGCTGTTTTTT. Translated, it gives CSAGGSNTGELFF.

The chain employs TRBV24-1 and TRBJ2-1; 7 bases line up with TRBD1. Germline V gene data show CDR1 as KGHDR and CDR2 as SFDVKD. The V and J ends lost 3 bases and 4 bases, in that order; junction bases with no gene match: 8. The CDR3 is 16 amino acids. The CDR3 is CATSDHARDRYNEQFF. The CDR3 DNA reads TGTGCCACCAGTGATCATGCCCGGGACAGATACAATGAGCAGTTCTTC.

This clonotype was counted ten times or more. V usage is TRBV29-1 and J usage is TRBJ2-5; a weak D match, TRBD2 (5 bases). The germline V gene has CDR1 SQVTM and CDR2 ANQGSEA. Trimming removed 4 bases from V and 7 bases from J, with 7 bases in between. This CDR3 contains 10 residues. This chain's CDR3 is CSVGSGTQYF. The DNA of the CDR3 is TGCAGCGTTGGCAGCGGGACCCAGTACTTC.

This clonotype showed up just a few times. CDR3 DNA: TGTGCCAGCTCACCACCGCAGGGGGAGCAGTACTTC. Translated: CASSPPQGEQYF. This chain connects TRBV18 to TRBJ2-7; D is possibly TRBD1 (6 bases). This CDR3 contains 12 residues. Per the germline V gene, CDR1 is KGHSH and CDR2 is LQKENI. V lost 0 bases and J lost 7, with 7 bases in between.

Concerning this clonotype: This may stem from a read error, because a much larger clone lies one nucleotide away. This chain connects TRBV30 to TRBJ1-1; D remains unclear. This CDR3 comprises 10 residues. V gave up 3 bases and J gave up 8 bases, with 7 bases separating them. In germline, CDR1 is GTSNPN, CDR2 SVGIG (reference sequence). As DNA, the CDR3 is TGTGCCTGGAGGCACGACGAAGCTTTCTTT. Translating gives CAWRHDEAFF.

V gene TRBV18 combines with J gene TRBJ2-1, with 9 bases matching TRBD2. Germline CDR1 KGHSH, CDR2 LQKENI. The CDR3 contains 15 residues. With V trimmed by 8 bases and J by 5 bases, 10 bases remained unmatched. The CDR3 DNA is TGTGCCAGCGCCAAGGGACTAGCCGCTGACAATGAGCAGTTCTTC. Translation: CASAKGLAADNEQFF.

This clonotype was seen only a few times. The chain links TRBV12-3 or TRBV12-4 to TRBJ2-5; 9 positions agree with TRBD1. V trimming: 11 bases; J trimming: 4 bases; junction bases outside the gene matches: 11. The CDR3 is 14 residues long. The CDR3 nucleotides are TGTGCCTCAACCCAACAGGGGGCTAGAGAGACCCAGTACTTC. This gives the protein CASTQQGARETQYF.

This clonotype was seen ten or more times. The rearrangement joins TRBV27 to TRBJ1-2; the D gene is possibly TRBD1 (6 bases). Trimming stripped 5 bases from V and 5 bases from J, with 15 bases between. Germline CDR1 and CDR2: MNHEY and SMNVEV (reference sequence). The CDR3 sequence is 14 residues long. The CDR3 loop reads CASSPYRVQYGYTF. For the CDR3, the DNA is TGTGCCAGCAGTCCTTACAGGGTTCAGTATGGCTACACCTTC.

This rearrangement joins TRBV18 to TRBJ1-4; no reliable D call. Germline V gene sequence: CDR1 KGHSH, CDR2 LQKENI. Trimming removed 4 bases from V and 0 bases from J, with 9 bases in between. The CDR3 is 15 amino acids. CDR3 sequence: CASSLTRATNEKLFF. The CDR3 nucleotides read TGTGCCAGCTCACTGACGCGTGCAACTAATGAAAAACTGTTTTTT.

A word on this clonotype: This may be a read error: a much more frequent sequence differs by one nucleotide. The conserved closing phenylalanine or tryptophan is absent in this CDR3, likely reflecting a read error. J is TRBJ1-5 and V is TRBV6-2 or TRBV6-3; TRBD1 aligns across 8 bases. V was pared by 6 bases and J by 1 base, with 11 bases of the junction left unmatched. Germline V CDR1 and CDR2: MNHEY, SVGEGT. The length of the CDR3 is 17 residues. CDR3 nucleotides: TGTGCCAGCAGCCCCGGACAGGGCCCGCGGAGCAATCAGCCCCAGCATTCT. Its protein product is CASSPGQGPRSNQPQHS.

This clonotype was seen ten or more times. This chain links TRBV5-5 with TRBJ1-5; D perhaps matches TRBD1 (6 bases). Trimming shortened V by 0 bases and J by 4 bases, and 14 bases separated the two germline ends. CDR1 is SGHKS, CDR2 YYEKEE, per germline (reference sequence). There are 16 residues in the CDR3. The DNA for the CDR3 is TGTGCCAGCAGCTTGGGTCACAGGGACGTAAATCAGCCCCAGCATTTT. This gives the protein CASSLGHRDVNQPQHF.

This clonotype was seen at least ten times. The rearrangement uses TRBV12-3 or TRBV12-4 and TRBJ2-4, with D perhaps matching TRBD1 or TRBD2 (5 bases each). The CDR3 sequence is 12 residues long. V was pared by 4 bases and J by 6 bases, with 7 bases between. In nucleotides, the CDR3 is TGTGCCAGCAGTTCAGGGAGAAACATTCAGTACTTC. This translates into CASSSGRNIQYF.

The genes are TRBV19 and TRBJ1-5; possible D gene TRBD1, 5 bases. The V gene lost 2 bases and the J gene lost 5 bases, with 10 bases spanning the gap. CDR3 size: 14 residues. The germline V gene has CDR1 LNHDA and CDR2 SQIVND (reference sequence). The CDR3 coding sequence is TGTGCCAGTAGTATATTGACGGGGGATCAGCCCCAGCATTTT. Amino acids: CASSILTGDQPQHF.

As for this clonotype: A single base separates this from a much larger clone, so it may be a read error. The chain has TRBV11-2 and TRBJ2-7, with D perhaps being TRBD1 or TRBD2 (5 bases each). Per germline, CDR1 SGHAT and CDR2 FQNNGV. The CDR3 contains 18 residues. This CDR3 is CANSFQFPGTASSYEQYF. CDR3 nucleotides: TGTGCCAACAGCTTCCAATTCCCCGGGACGGCGTCTTCCTACGAGCAGTACTTC.

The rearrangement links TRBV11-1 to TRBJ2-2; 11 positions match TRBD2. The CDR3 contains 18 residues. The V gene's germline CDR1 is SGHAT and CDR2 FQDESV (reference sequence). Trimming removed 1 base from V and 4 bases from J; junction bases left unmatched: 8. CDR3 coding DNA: TGTGCCAGCAGCTTAGACCCTCCCGGGACTAGCGGCACCGGGGAGCTGTTTTTT. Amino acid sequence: CASSLDPPGTSGTGELFF. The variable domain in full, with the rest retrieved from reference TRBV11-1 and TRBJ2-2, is EAEVAQSPRYKITEKSQAVAFWCDPISGHATLYWYRQILGQGPELLVQFQDESVVDDSQLPKDRFSAERLKGVDSTLKIQPAELGDSAMYLCASSLDPPGTSGTGELFFGEGSRLTVL.

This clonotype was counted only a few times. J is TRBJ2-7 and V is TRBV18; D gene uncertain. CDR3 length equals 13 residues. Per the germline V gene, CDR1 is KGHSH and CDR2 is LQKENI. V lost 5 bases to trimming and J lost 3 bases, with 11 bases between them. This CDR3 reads CASSSGSLYEQYF. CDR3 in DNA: TGTGCCAGCTCATCGGGTTCACTCTACGAGCAGTACTTC.

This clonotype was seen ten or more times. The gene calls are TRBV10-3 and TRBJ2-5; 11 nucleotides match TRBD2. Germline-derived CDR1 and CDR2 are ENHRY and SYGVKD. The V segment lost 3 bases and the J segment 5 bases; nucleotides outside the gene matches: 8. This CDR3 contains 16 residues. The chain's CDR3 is CAISELAGVVRETQYF. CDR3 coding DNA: TGTGCCATCAGTGAACTAGCGGGAGTTGTAAGGGAGACCCAGTACTTC.

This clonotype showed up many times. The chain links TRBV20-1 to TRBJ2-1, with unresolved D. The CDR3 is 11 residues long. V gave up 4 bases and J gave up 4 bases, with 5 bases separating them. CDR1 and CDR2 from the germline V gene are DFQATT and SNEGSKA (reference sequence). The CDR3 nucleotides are TGCAGTGCTAATAAGTACAATGAGCAGTTCTTC. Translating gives CSANKYNEQFF.